These 11 T cell receptor beta chains share one sample of origin, sequenced in a study of cytomegalovirus exposure and HLA in healthy donors. 60 Vbeta and 13 Jbeta primers were used in PCR. Generated by immunoSEQ multiplex PCR, the TCRdb table keeps only in-frame clones and is missing some. The sample records roughly 100,000 clones, 55% to 70% being singletons. The sequencing sample was made of PBMCs. Receptors were obtained from a woman aged 45-65 years in good health and CMV-seropositive.

This clone was counted only a few times. The chain employs TRBV4-3 and TRBJ1-4, with D maybe TRBD1 (6 bases). Trimming removed 0 bases from V and 8 bases from J, with 19 bases in between. Germline V gives CDR1 LGHNA, CDR2 YSLEER. The CDR3 covers 17 residues. The CDR3 protein is CASSQDGRGGTGEKLFF. Written as DNA, the CDR3 is TGCGCCAGCAGCCAAGATGGCAGGGGTGGCACGGGGGAAAAACTGTTTTTT.

V is TRBV29-1 and J is TRBJ1-1, with D unclear. The CDR3 has 14 residues. Germline V gene lookup returns CDR1 SQVTM and CDR2 ANQGSEA. The V gene lost 4 bases and the J gene lost 3 bases, with 15 bases spanning the gap. CDR3 DNA sequence: TGCAGCGTTGTTGGGCAGACTACCTACACTGAAGCTTTCTTT. Its protein product is CSVVGQTTYTEAFF.

This sequence joins TRBV27 and TRBJ2-5; tentative D call: TRBD1 (5 bases). Gene TRBJ2-7 matches the end of the DNA better, so the J call may be wrong. This CDR3 region has 14 residues. Germline values: CDR1 MNHEY, CDR2 SMNVEV (reference sequence). The DNA for the CDR3 is TGTGCCAGCAAAGGCATGGAAGGGGCCTACGAGCAGTACTTC. This codes for CASKGMEGAYEQYF.

This clone was detected only once. This chain connects TRBV9 to TRBJ2-1, with TRBD1 identical over 7 bases. Germline loops: CDR1 SGDLS, CDR2 YYNGEE. The trim removed 3 bases at V and 6 bases at J, leaving 9 bases unmatched. This CDR3 spans 15 amino acids. The CDR3 here is CASSEVRTGLNEQFF. For the CDR3, the DNA is TGTGCCAGCAGCGAGGTACGGACAGGTCTCAATGAGCAGTTCTTC. Combining the CDR3 with reference TRBV9 and TRBJ2-1 gives the whole variable domain DSGVTQTPKHLITATGQRVTLRCSPRSGDLSVYWYQQSLDQGLQFLIQYYNGEERAKGNILERFSAQQFPDLHSELNLSSLELGDSALYFCASSEVRTGLNEQFFGPGTRLTVL.

The chain links TRBV19 to TRBJ1-1, with D perhaps matching TRBD1 (5 bases). V was shortened by 7 bases and J by 1 base, with 13 bases between the two germline ends. Germline V CDR1 and CDR2: LNHDA, SQIVND (reference sequence). The CDR3 consists of 14 residues. DNA for the CDR3: TGTGCCAGTAATTTTGACAGACCGAACACTGAAGCTTTCTTT. Translation: CASNFDRPNTEAFF.

This clone has a count of ten or more. The chain is built from TRBV13 and TRBJ1-1, with D hard to call. Germline V lookup: CDR1 PRHDT, CDR2 FYEKMQ (reference sequence). Trimming removed 1 base at V and 8 bases at J, with 8 bases between. The CDR3 runs 12 residues. The CDR3 region is CASSLEPTEAFF. In DNA form, the CDR3 reads TGTGCCAGCAGCTTAGAACCGACAGAAGCTTTCTTT.

J is TRBJ2-5 and V is TRBV28; TRBD1 aligns across 7 bases. Germline CDR1 reads MDHEN; CDR2 reads SYDVKM. Trimming cost V 8 bases and J 2 bases; bases outside gene matches: 14. This CDR3 has 16 amino acids. The CDR3 is CASGQGSGQSQETQYF. The CDR3 DNA sequence: TGTGCCAGCGGCCAGGGGTCGGGACAGAGTCAAGAGACCCAGTACTTC. The full variable domain, its missing parts supplied by reference TRBV28 and TRBJ2-5, is DVKVTQSSRYLVKRTGEKVFLECVQDMDHENMFWYRQDPGLGLRLIYFSYDVKMKEKGDIPEGYSVSREKKERFSLILESASTNQTSMYLCASGQGSGQSQETQYFGPGTRLLVL.

V gene TRBV28 combines with J gene TRBJ2-7; TRBD2 might be the D (6 bases). The CDR3 spans 15 residues. Trimming removed 4 bases from V and 9 bases from J, with 22 bases in between. The V gene's germline CDR1 is MDHEN and CDR2 SYDVKM. In nucleotides, the CDR3 is TGTGCCAGCAGTTCCCCCGGGACTGACCGTCGAAGGCAGTACTTC. The encoded protein is CASSSPGTDRRRQYF.

The V call is TRBV5-6, the J call TRBJ2-7; D may be TRBD1 (6 bases). Germline CDR1 reads SGHDT; CDR2 reads YYEEEE. V was clipped by 6 bases and J by 1 base, with 20 bases between them. The CDR3 covers 16 residues. The CDR3 spells CASTISVGAGSYEQYF. CDR3 nucleotides: TGTGCCAGCACCATCTCCGTGGGGGCCGGTTCCTACGAGCAGTACTTC.

This clone has only a few counts. The CDR3 loop reads CASSSGQGVQYF. CDR3 nucleotides: TGTGCCAGCTCATCAGGACAGGGAGTTCAGTACTTC. The chain links TRBV18 to TRBJ2-4, with 8 bases lining up with TRBD1. The CDR3 is 12 residues long. Germline CDR1 KGHSH, CDR2 LQKENI. With 5 bases clipped from V and 11 bases from J, the junction kept 5 bases outside the gene matches.

The chain recombines TRBV29-1 with TRBJ1-1; TRBD1 might be the D (6 bases). Germline assignment: CDR1 SQVTM and CDR2 ANQGSEA. The V gene lost 7 bases and the J gene lost 3 bases, with 21 bases spanning the gap. The CDR3 totals 15 residues. CDR3 sequence (DNA): TGCAGCGCTCCCCTTCACAGGGCTGGGGACACTGAAGCTTTCTTT. As protein: CSAPLHRAGDTEAFF.